This T cell receptor (beta chain) was found in a study of cytomegalovirus exposure and HLA in healthy donors. Note on this clone: Its antigen is as yet unknown. This CDR3 is also generated by other DNA sequences in the sample.

The repertoire was sequenced with immunoSEQ multiplex PCR; TCRdb's copy has only in-frame clones and lacks some. Found here are 330,000 or so clones, 80% to 90% of them singletons; the top ten hold more than 0.8%. General study points: In vitro, three CMV-associated chains proved specific for CMV antigens.

The V gene end was trimmed by 0 bases and the J gene end by 1 base; junction bases not matched to a gene: 3. There are 16 residues in the CDR3. From germline, CDR1 is SGHRS and CDR2 YFSETQ. The TCR was taken from a young woman in good health and CMV-seronegative. Material for sequencing was PBMCs. This chain joins TRBV5-1 and TRBJ2-5, with 10 nucleotides matching TRBD2. The CDR3 here is CASSLAGLAVQETQYF. In DNA, the CDR3 is TGCGCCAGCAGCTTGGCAGGACTAGCGGTCCAAGAGACCCAGTACTTC.